The 31 T cell receptor beta chains below were found in one sample sequenced in a study of shared clonotypes between healthy human individuals. The data were produced by immunoSEQ multiplex PCR, yet TCRdb's version contains in-frame clones alone and is incomplete. The sample holds 2 million to 3 million clones; just over 90% are singletons and the top ten take 0.13% to 0.15%. Sequenced input: naive CD4+ T cells sorted from blood. Noted subset: CD45RA+ positively selected. These receptors all stem from a man younger than 35 in good health.

The CDR3 region has the DNA TGTGCCAGCAGTGAACAGGGTTCTTCGGAGACCCAGTACTTC. Protein product: CASSEQGSSETQYF. The genes are TRBV6-1 and TRBJ2-5; D perhaps matches TRBD1 (5 bases). Germline V gives CDR1 MNHNS, CDR2 SASEGT. CDR3 size: 14 residues. The ends were cut back, 2 bases at V and 5 bases at J, with 12 bases in the middle.

In DNA, the CDR3 is TGTGCCTGGACATCTCATAGCAATCAGCCCCAGCATTTT. Its protein is CAWTSHSNQPQHF. The chain uses TRBV30 and TRBJ1-5, with unresolved D. Between the trimmed V and J ends, which lost 4 bases and 0 bases, there was a span of 7 bases. The CDR3 covers 13 residues. The V gene's germline CDR1 is GTSNPN and CDR2 SVGIG (reference sequence).

The chain uses TRBV29-1 and TRBJ2-2; 13 bases align to TRBD2. Germline CDR1 is SQVTM and CDR2 is ANQGSEA. This CDR3 has 14 residues. J was trimmed by 8 bases and V by 3 bases; bases with no gene match: 3. CDR3 amino acids: CSVELGLAGGELFF. Here the CDR3 DNA reads TGCAGCGTTGAGTTGGGACTAGCGGGAGGGGAGCTGTTTTTT.

With regard to this clone: This specimen includes other DNA sequences encoding the same CDR3. The chain combines TRBV19 with TRBJ2-6; D gene uncertain. The CDR3 spans 14 residues. CDR1 and CDR2 from the germline V gene are LNHDA and SQIVND (reference sequence). Trimming took 7 bases from V and 4 from J, leaving 11 bases between them. CDR3 protein: CASKAGSGANVLTF. The CDR3 region has the DNA TGTGCCAGTAAAGCAGGATCCGGGGCCAACGTCCTGACTTTC.

This clone was seen a single time. J is TRBJ2-1 and V is TRBV10-3; TRBD2 agrees at 13 bases. Germline CDR1 is ENHRY and CDR2 is SYGVKD. There are 13 residues in the CDR3. The ends lost 9 bases at V and 8 bases at J; junction bases unmatched: 4. The CDR3: CAILAGGRDEQFF. The CDR3 DNA sequence: TGTGCCATACTAGCGGGAGGGCGGGATGAGCAGTTCTTC.

The V call is TRBV28, the J call TRBJ1-2, with TRBD1 as a possible D gene (6 bases). The germline CDR1 and CDR2 sequences are MDHEN and SYDVKM. V was pared by 11 bases and J by 5 bases, with 18 bases between. This CDR3 has 13 amino acids. DNA of the CDR3: TGTGCCTGTTGGGACACCCTGAGGTATGGCTACACCTTC. The encoded protein is CACWDTLRYGYTF.

This chain uses TRBV30 with TRBJ2-2; TRBD2 matches at 11 bases. The V gene end was trimmed by 0 bases and the J gene end by 8 bases; junction bases not matched to a gene: 2. CDR3 length: 14 residues. CDR1 and CDR2 (germline): GTSNPN, SVGIG (reference sequence). The CDR3 here is CAWSVSSGRGELFF. The CDR3 DNA reads as TGTGCCTGGAGTGTCTCTAGCGGGAGGGGGGAGCTGTTTTTT. Filled out from reference TRBV30 and TRBJ2-2, the complete variable domain reads SQTIHQWPATLVQPVGSPLSLECTVEGTSNPNLYWYRQAAGRGLQLLFYSVGIGQISSEVPQNLSASRPQDRQFILSSKKLLLSDSGFYLCAWSVSSGRGELFFGEGSRLTVL.

The chain employs TRBV6-5 and TRBJ2-5; D remains unclear. Per the germline V gene, CDR1 is MNHEY and CDR2 is SVGAGI. Trimming stripped 8 bases from V and 5 bases from J, with 9 bases between. The CDR3 loop spans 11 amino acids. This CDR3 is CASGIGETQYF. The DNA of the CDR3 is TGTGCCAGCGGAATCGGGGAGACCCAGTACTTC.

This rearrangement joins TRBV11-2 to TRBJ2-2; TRBD2 agrees at 7 bases. Germline V lookup: CDR1 SGHAT, CDR2 FQNNGV. Trimming took 4 bases from V and 2 from J; bases not matched to a gene: 7. The CDR3 covers 16 residues. The CDR3 reads CASSSGLAANTGELFF. The CDR3 nucleotides read TGTGCCAGCAGCTCGGGGCTAGCGGCTAACACCGGGGAGCTGTTTTTT.

Points on this clone: Different DNA sequences within this sample yield the same CDR3. The chain couples TRBV5-1 to TRBJ2-7; 9 bases agree with TRBD1. Germline V gene data show CDR1 as SGHRS and CDR2 as YFSETQ. With 0 bases clipped from V and 2 bases from J, the junction kept 3 bases outside the gene matches. The CDR3 is made up of 15 amino acids. The CDR3 DNA is TGCGCCAGCAGCTTGGGCGGGACAGGGACCTACGAGCAGTACTTC. Translating gives CASSLGGTGTYEQYF.

This clone has a single count. This chain links TRBV19 with TRBJ2-3, with D possibly TRBD1 on 5 matching bases. With 6 bases removed from V and 2 bases from J, the gap between germline ends came to 15 bases. This CDR3 comprises 15 residues. Germline V gene data show CDR1 as LNHDA and CDR2 as SQIVND (reference sequence). The DNA of the CDR3 is TGTGCCAGTAGAGGGGCGGTCTTCCCCACAGATACGCAGTATTTT. This translates into CASRGAVFPTDTQYF.

Concerning this clone: At the DNA level, this CDR3 is encoded by other sequences in the same sample as well. This rearrangement joins TRBV5-1 to TRBJ2-7; tentative D call: TRBD2 (6 bases). Germline V lookup: CDR1 SGHRS, CDR2 YFSETQ. This CDR3 region has 15 residues. Deletions cut 0 bases from V and 5 bases from J, with 15 bases between. CDR3: CASSLAGQGGNEQYF. In DNA form, the CDR3 reads TGCGCCAGCAGCTTGGCGGGGCAGGGAGGTAACGAGCAGTACTTC.

This clone was counted between two and nine times. This chain connects TRBV30 to TRBJ1-5; 10 bases fit TRBD1. Germline loops: CDR1 GTSNPN, CDR2 SVGIG (reference sequence). The ends lost 0 bases at V and 9 bases at J; junction bases unmatched: 8. The CDR3 has 15 residues. In DNA, the CDR3 is TGTGCCTGGAGTGTACGGGGGACAGGGGATTGGCCCCAGCATTTT. The encoded protein is CAWSVRGTGDWPQHF. Full variable domain (rest looked up from reference TRBV30 and TRBJ1-5): SQTIHQWPATLVQPVGSPLSLECTVEGTSNPNLYWYRQAAGRGLQLLFYSVGIGQISSEVPQNLSASRPQDRQFILSSKKLLLSDSGFYLCAWSVRGTGDWPQHFGDGTRLSIL.

This chain links TRBV5-1 with TRBJ2-6; D perhaps matches TRBD1 (5 bases). The V and J ends lost 6 bases and 0 bases respectively, with 10 bases between them. Looked up from germline, CDR1 is SGHRS and CDR2 is YFSETQ. The length of the CDR3 is 15 residues. CDR3 amino acids: CASTLGPSGANVLTF. CDR3 bases: TGCGCCAGCACTCTGGGGCCCTCTGGGGCCAACGTCCTGACTTTC.

The rearrangement links TRBV6-6 to TRBJ2-5; 8 nucleotides match TRBD1. The germline gives CDR1 MNHNY, CDR2 SVGAGI (reference sequence). V lost 6 bases to trimming and J lost 4 bases; unmatched junction nucleotides: 10. There are 15 residues in the CDR3. Written as DNA, the CDR3 is TGTGCCAGCAGCTCGAACAGGGGGTGGGTAGAGACCCAGTACTTC. Protein: CASSSNRGWVETQYF.

The chain recombines TRBV5-6 with TRBJ2-7, with TRBD2 matching 7 bases. Germline CDR1 SGHDT, CDR2 YYEEEE. V trimming: 2 bases; J trimming: 4 bases; junction bases outside the gene matches: 6. This CDR3 region has 14 residues. Here the CDR3 DNA reads TGTGCCAGCAGCTTTGGGCAGGGACTATACGAGCAGTACTTC. It translates to CASSFGQGLYEQYF.

This clone was observed a few times. This chain connects TRBV2 to TRBJ1-2; TRBD1 agrees at 7 bases. V gave up 6 bases and J gave up 4 bases; unmatched junction bases: 5. The germline gives CDR1 SNHLY, CDR2 FYNNEI. The CDR3 totals 13 residues. The CDR3 reads CASRGDSLYGYTF. In DNA form, the CDR3 reads TGTGCCAGCAGGGGGGACAGCCTCTATGGCTACACCTTC.

V usage is TRBV30 and J usage is TRBJ1-2; D ambiguous. V was clipped by 4 bases and J by 4 bases, with 13 bases between them. The CDR3 runs to 13 residues. Germline V gene lookup returns CDR1 GTSNPN and CDR2 SVGIG (reference sequence). CDR3 region: CAWMGSRLYGYTF. CDR3 coding DNA: TGTGCCTGGATGGGCAGCCGCCTCTATGGCTACACCTTC. Looking up the rest from reference TRBV30 and TRBJ1-2 gives the full variable domain: SQTIHQWPATLVQPVGSPLSLECTVEGTSNPNLYWYRQAAGRGLQLLFYSVGIGQISSEVPQNLSASRPQDRQFILSSKKLLLSDSGFYLCAWMGSRLYGYTFGSGTRLTVV.

This chain uses TRBV28 with TRBJ2-5; D perhaps matches TRBD2 (6 bases). The germline gives CDR1 MDHEN, CDR2 SYDVKM. Between the trimmed V and J ends, which lost 7 bases and 4 bases, there was a span of 13 bases. This CDR3 has 13 amino acids. CDR3 sequence (DNA): TGTGCCAGCACCACTAGGAGGGGAGAGACCCAGTACTTC. Amino acids: CASTTRRGETQYF.

The chain is built from TRBV7-3 and TRBJ2-3, with D unresolved. This CDR3 spans 14 amino acids. Per the germline V gene, CDR1 is SGHTA and CDR2 is FQGTGA. V was clipped by 1 base and J by 2 bases, with 7 bases between them. In nucleotides, the CDR3 is TGTGCCAGCAGCTTAAGGGGAAACACAGATACGCAGTATTTT. Protein: CASSLRGNTDTQYF.

V is TRBV5-6 and J is TRBJ1-1, with D possibly matching TRBD1 (5 bases). CDR1 is SGHDT and CDR2 is YYEEEE in the germline V gene. The CDR3 sequence is 14 residues long. Trimming cost V 1 base and J 8 bases, with 15 bases left between them. CDR3 bases: TGTGCCAGCAGCTTGACCCAGGGAACGACGGAAGCTTTCTTT. Translation: CASSLTQGTTEAFF.

V usage is TRBV2 and J usage is TRBJ1-1, with 7 bases that match TRBD1. This CDR3 has 15 amino acids. The germline CDR1 and CDR2 sequences are SNHLY and FYNNEI. V was pared by 6 bases and J by 4 bases, with 11 bases of the junction left unmatched. The CDR3 DNA follows: TGTGCCAGCAGACGGGACAGCCCCGGGGGCACTGAAGCTTTCTTT. Translating it yields CASRRDSPGGTEAFF.

This chain links TRBV5-4 with TRBJ2-7; the D gene is possibly TRBD2 (6 bases). The V and J ends lost 0 bases and 4 bases respectively, with 20 bases between them. The CDR3 runs 17 residues. The germline V gene encodes CDR1 SGHNT and CDR2 YYREEE (reference sequence). In DNA, the CDR3 is TGTGCCAGCAGCTTGGACAGGTCTCTCGGGAGTCGGTACGAGCAGTACTTC. Its protein is CASSLDRSLGSRYEQYF.

Regarding this clone: The same CDR3 can be traced to other DNA sequences in this sample. The J gene is TRBJ1-4, the V gene TRBV6-1; D remains ambiguous. Germline CDR1 reads MNHNS; CDR2 reads SASEGT. The CDR3 is 14 residues long. The germline V and J ends were trimmed by 1 base and 2 bases, with 5 bases remaining between them. The CDR3 protein is CASSEGGTNEKLFF. The DNA for the CDR3 is TGTGCCAGCAGTGAAGGAGGCACTAATGAAAAACTGTTTTTT.

The chain links TRBV7-9 to TRBJ2-1; 13 nucleotides align to TRBD2. This CDR3 is built from 16 residues. Germline V CDR1 and CDR2: SEHNR, FQNEAQ (reference sequence). V lost 5 bases to trimming and J lost 8 bases; unmatched junction nucleotides: 9. The CDR3 bases are TGTGCCAGCAGCCCTCCGACTAGCGGGAGGAGGGATGAGCAGTTCTTC. Translated, it gives CASSPPTSGRRDEQFF.

A few counts support this clone. The chain uses TRBV28 and TRBJ1-6, with 9 bases that match TRBD1. The CDR3 extends over 15 amino acids. Germline values: CDR1 MDHEN, CDR2 SYDVKM. Losses at the gene ends were 5 bases for V and 9 bases for J; bases not matched to a gene: 8. Written as DNA, the CDR3 is TGTGCCAGCAGTCCCCGGGACAGGGTTAGTTCACCCCTCCACTTT. Residues: CASSPRDRVSSPLHF.

The chain carries TRBV7-2 and TRBJ1-3; a possible D gene is TRBD1 (6 bases). The ends were cut back, 5 bases at V and 8 bases at J, with 10 bases in the middle. CDR3 length: 12 residues. CDR1 is SGHTA and CDR2 is FQGNSA in the germline V gene. The CDR3 nucleotides are TGTGCCAGCAGCGAACAGGGATACACCATATATTTT. This gives the protein CASSEQGYTIYF.

The chain carries TRBV12-5 and TRBJ1-3; unclear D gene. Germline-derived CDR1 and CDR2 are LGHNT and FRNRAP. The CDR3 is 14 amino acids. Trimming left V 0 bases short and J 3 bases short, with 6 bases between. This CDR3 reads CASGLVLFGNTIYF. The CDR3 DNA reads TGTGCTAGTGGTTTGGTACTATTTGGAAACACCATATATTTT. Full variable domain (missing parts from reference TRBV12-5 and TRBJ1-3): DARVTQTPRHKVTEMGQEVTMRCQPILGHNTVFWYRQTMMQGLELLAYFRNRAPLDDSGMPKDRFSAEMPDATLATLKIQPSEPRDSAVYFCASGLVLFGNTIYFGEGSWLTVV.

This chain connects TRBV2 to TRBJ2-2, with 7 nucleotides matching TRBD1. There are 19 residues in the CDR3. Germline CDR1 SNHLY, CDR2 FYNNEI. V lost 6 bases and J lost 3; bases outside the gene matches: 19. CDR3 DNA: TGTGCCAGCAGCAAACGGACAGGTTTGCAAAAAGGGGACACCGGGGAGCTGTTTTTT. Translated, it gives CASSKRTGLQKGDTGELFF. Using reference TRBV2 and TRBJ2-2 for the parts outside the CDR3, the full variable domain is EPEVTQTPSHQVTQMGQEVILRCVPISNHLYFYWYRQILGQKVEFLVSFYNNEISEKSEIFDDQFSVERPDGSNFTLKIRSTKLEDSAMYFCASSKRTGLQKGDTGELFFGEGSRLTVL.

This rearrangement joins TRBV5-4 to TRBJ2-2; D is undetermined. Germline CDR1 reads SGHNT; CDR2 reads YYREEE (reference sequence). V was pared by 3 bases and J by 3 bases, with 6 bases between. The CDR3 covers 13 residues. The CDR3 region has the DNA TGTGCCAGCAGCTCCCAAGACACCGGGGAGCTGTTTTTT. This encodes CASSSQDTGELFF.

V is TRBV7-2 and J is TRBJ2-2; possibly TRBD2 for D (5 bases). Germline CDR1 is SGHTA and CDR2 is FQGNSA. This CDR3 region has 14 residues. The ends were cut back, 3 bases at V and 7 bases at J, with 12 bases in the middle. CDR3 loop: CASSLDPGLGELFF. CDR3 sequence (DNA): TGTGCCAGCAGCTTGGATCCCGGACTCGGGGAGCTGTTTTTT.